The 15 T cell receptor beta chains given below trace back to one sample, sequenced in a study of response to subunit inactivated influenza vaccine. TCRdb reanalysed the RT-PCR reads using MiXCR and keeps one entry per CDR3 protein. The table has about 480,000 distinct CDR3 sequences, around 9.9% seen once. This specimen consisted of PBMCs from blood, obtained 40 to 50 days after vaccination. The source of these receptors is a man aged 50 to 59 who received an inactivated influenza vaccine.

V usage is TRBV7-8 and J usage is TRBJ2-2, with 7 bases matching TRBD1. Germline assignment: CDR1 SGHVS and CDR2 FQNEAQ. Trimming cost V 0 bases and J 7 bases; bases outside gene matches: 8. The CDR3 loop spans 16 amino acids. DNA of the CDR3: TGTGCCAGCAGCTTAGCCACCAGGGGGTTAGGCGGGGAGCTGTTTTTT. Translating it yields CASSLATRGLGGELFF.

The gene calls are TRBV29-1 and TRBJ2-1, with 16 bases matching TRBD2. CDR3 size: 20 residues. Trimming took 2 bases from V and 7 from J; bases not matched to a gene: 17. Per the germline V gene, CDR1 is SQVTM and CDR2 is ANQGSEA. As DNA, the CDR3 is TGCAGCGTTGAACGCAGTCCCGGGACTAGCGGGAGGGCTCTGGGGAATGAGCAGTTCTTC. This gives the protein CSVERSPGTSGRALGNEQFF.

The rearrangement joins TRBV7-2 to TRBJ2-3, with D perhaps matching TRBD1 or TRBD2 (6 bases each). Per germline, CDR1 SGHTA and CDR2 FQGNSA. The V end was cut by 8 bases, the J end by 3 bases, with 24 bases between. The CDR3 sequence is 17 residues long. CDR3 nucleotide sequence: TGTGCCAGCTCCCTCCCCCTGCGGGGCCAGGGGACAGATACGCAGTATTTT. As protein: CASSLPLRGQGTDTQYF.

This clonotype was counted many times. This chain uses TRBV5-1 with TRBJ2-1, with TRBD2 matching 8 bases. The CDR3 runs to 13 residues. Per germline, CDR1 SGHRS and CDR2 YFSETQ. Trimming removed 4 bases from V and 6 bases from J; junction bases left unmatched: 3. CDR3 sequence (DNA): TGCGCCAGCAGCGGGACTAGACGCAATGAGCAGTTCTTC. It is translated as CASSGTRRNEQFF.

V and J are TRBV11-2 and TRBJ2-7, with 12 bases matching TRBD2. The CDR3 totals 18 residues. J lost 2 bases, V lost 4 bases, and 12 bases had no gene match. Germline CDR1 SGHAT, CDR2 FQNNGV. This CDR3 is CASSSPRTSGIRTYEQYF. The CDR3 nucleotides read TGTGCCAGCAGCTCACCCCGGACTAGCGGGATCCGGACCTACGAGCAGTACTTC. Drawing the rest from reference TRBV11-2 and TRBJ2-7, the complete variable domain is EAGVAQSPRYKIIEKRQSVAFWCNPISGHATLYWYQQILGQGPKLLIQFQNNGVVDDSQLPKDRFSAERLKGVDSTLKIQPAKLEDSAVYLCASSSPRTSGIRTYEQYFGPGTRLTVT.

In DNA, the CDR3 is TGTGCCAGCAGTTACTCGAGCGGGAGTGGCGAGACCCAGTACTTC. Encoded protein: CASSYSSGSGETQYF. V is TRBV6-2 or TRBV6-3 and J is TRBJ2-5; 8 bases line up with TRBD2. The germline V gene has CDR1 MNHEY and CDR2 SVGEGT. With 0 bases clipped from V and 5 bases from J, the junction kept 5 bases outside the gene matches. This CDR3 is 15 amino acids long.

This clonotype was picked up many times. CDR3 sequence reads: CASSLYPGAEKTQYF. CDR3 nucleotides: TGCGCCAGCAGCTTGTACCCGGGAGCGGAGAAGACCCAGTACTTC. V usage is TRBV5-1 and J usage is TRBJ2-5, with D maybe TRBD2 (6 bases). CDR3 length: 15 residues. Deletions cut 1 base from V and 6 bases from J, with 16 bases between. Germline CDR1 and CDR2: SGHRS and YFSETQ.

The chain uses TRBV11-1 and TRBJ2-7, with D tentatively TRBD1 (6 bases). Trimming took off 2 bases at V and 1 base at J, with 9 bases between the two ends. The CDR3 totals 14 residues. The germline CDR1 and CDR2 sequences are SGHAT and FQDESV (reference sequence). CDR3 coding DNA: TGTGCCAGCAGCTTACAAACAGGGTCCTACGAGCAGTACTTC. Its protein product is CASSLQTGSYEQYF. Full variable domain (rest looked up from reference TRBV11-1 and TRBJ2-7): EAEVAQSPRYKITEKSQAVAFWCDPISGHATLYWYRQILGQGPELLVQFQDESVVDDSQLPKDRFSAERLKGVDSTLKIQPAELGDSAMYLCASSLQTGSYEQYFGPGTRLTVT.

The rearrangement joins TRBV9 to TRBJ2-3; TRBD2 matches 7 bases. The CDR3 contains 17 residues. CDR1 and CDR2 (germline): SGDLS, YYNGEE. V gave up 4 bases and J gave up 4 bases; unmatched junction bases: 15. CDR3 residues: CASSPLRTAGDPDTQYF. Here the CDR3 DNA reads TGTGCCAGCAGCCCACTCAGGACCGCGGGAGATCCAGATACGCAGTATTTT.

This clonotype was recorded many times. This chain connects TRBV5-1 to TRBJ2-7; 9 bases are a match to TRBD1. Unmatched junction bases numbered 5, after V lost 0 bases and J lost 4 bases. Germline-derived CDR1 and CDR2 are SGHRS and YFSETQ. This CDR3 region has 15 residues. CDR3 in DNA: TGCGCCAGCAGCTTGGACGGGACAGGGACGTACGAGCAGTACTTC. It specifies CASSLDGTGTYEQYF.

The chain employs TRBV12-3 or TRBV12-4 and TRBJ2-1, with D maybe TRBD2 (6 bases). Trimming took off 7 bases at V and 3 bases at J, with 16 bases between the two ends. This CDR3 spans 15 amino acids. The CDR3 DNA reads as TGTGCCAGCATTCCAGGGCGGAGGGGCTACAATGAGCAGTTCTTC. Translating it yields CASIPGRRGYNEQFF.

In this sample, this clonotype turned up many times. The rearrangement uses TRBV7-9 and TRBJ2-5; the D gene is possibly TRBD1 (5 bases). CDR1 SEHNR and CDR2 FQNEAQ come from the germline V gene (reference sequence). This CDR3 has 14 amino acids. V was shortened by 5 bases and J by 2 bases, with 12 bases between the two germline ends. CDR3 DNA: TGTGCCAGCAGCGAGCCCAGGGTTCAAGAGACCCAGTACTTC. This gives the protein CASSEPRVQETQYF. The full variable domain, completed using reference TRBV7-9 and TRBJ2-5, is DTGVSQNPRHKITKRGQNVTFRCDPISEHNRLYWYRQTLGQGPEFLTYFQNEAQLEKSRLLSDRFSAERPKGSFSTLEIQRTEQGDSAMYLCASSEPRVQETQYFGPGTRLLVL.

The chain combines TRBV20-1 with TRBJ2-7; unclear D gene. CDR1 DFQATT and CDR2 SNEGSKA come from the germline V gene (reference sequence). CDR3 size: 12 residues. V lost 2 bases to trimming and J lost 0 bases, with 5 bases between them. CDR3 sequence: CSARRSSYEQYF. CDR3 DNA sequence: TGCAGTGCTAGAAGGAGCTCCTACGAGCAGTACTTC.

The table lists this clonotype with a few counts. CDR3 sequence: CASSFSSGRGELFF. The CDR3 coding sequence is TGCGCCAGCAGCTTCAGTAGCGGGCGAGGGGAGCTGTTTTTT. The chain has TRBV5-1 and TRBJ2-2; TRBD2 aligns across 7 bases. Germline trimming cut 2 bases from V and 8 bases from J; bases unmatched to any gene: 6. Looked up from germline, CDR1 is SGHRS and CDR2 is YFSETQ. CDR3 length: 14 amino acids.

A few counts support this clonotype. The V gene is TRBV28, the J gene TRBJ2-7, with 7 bases lining up with TRBD1. Germline V CDR1 and CDR2: MDHEN, SYDVKM. V trimming: 5 bases; J trimming: 3 bases; junction bases outside the gene matches: 7. The CDR3 covers 14 residues. The CDR3 DNA reads TGTGCCAGCAGTGCCGGGACAGTGGGCTACGAGCAGTACTTC. It translates to CASSAGTVGYEQYF.